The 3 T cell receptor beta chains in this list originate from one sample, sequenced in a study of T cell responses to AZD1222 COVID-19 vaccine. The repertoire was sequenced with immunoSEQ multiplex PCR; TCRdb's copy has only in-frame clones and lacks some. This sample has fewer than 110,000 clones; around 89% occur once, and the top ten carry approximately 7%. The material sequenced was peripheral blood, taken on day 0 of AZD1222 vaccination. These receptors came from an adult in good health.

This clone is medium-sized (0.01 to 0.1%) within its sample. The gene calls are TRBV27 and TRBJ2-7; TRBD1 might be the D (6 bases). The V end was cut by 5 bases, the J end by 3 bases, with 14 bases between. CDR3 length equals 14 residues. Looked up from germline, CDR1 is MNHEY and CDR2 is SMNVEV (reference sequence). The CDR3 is CASSISGANYEQYF. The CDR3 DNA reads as TGTGCCAGCAGTATCTCAGGGGCCAACTACGAGCAGTACTTC.

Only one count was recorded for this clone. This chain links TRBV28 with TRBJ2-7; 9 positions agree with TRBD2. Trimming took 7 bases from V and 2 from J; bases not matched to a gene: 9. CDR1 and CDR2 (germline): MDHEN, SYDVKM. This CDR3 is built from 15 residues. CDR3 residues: CASIPGLANAYEQYF. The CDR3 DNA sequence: TGTGCCAGCATCCCCGGACTAGCGAACGCCTACGAGCAGTACTTC.

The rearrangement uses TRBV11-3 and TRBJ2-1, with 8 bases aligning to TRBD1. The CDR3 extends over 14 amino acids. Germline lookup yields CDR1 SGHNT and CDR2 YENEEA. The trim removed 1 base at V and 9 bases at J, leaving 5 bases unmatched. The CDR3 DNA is TGTGCCAGCAGCTTAGCCAGGGGGCTCGGTGAGCAGTTCTTC. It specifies CASSLARGLGEQFF.